The rows below give T cell receptor beta chains drawn from one sample of a study of blood T cells in healthy people across ages. TCRdb re-called the 5' RACE reads with MiXCR, one entry per CDR3 protein. Here the sample spans some 750,000 distinct CDR3 sequences, 22% being singletons. The sequenced material came from blood. The receptor set was obtained from a man between 65 and 85 years old in good health. CDR3s include the opening cysteine and the closing phenylalanine or tryptophan. The D gene is left open where the match is weak. Some rows mark clone size as missing; the rest say once, few, many or name a class of expanded clone.

TGCAGTGCCTCAGAGAGCTCCTACGAGCAGTACTTC	CSASESSYEQYF	.	TRBJ2-7	few	TRBV29-1
TGTGCCAGCAGTTTAAGGCAAGCTAATGAAAAACTGTTTTTT	CASSLRQANEKLFF	.	TRBJ1-4	.	TRBV12-3/TRBV12-4
TGTGCCAGCAGCTTAACACTGTTAAGGGAGACCCAGTACTTC	CASSLTLLRETQYF	.	TRBJ2-5	.	TRBV7-9
TGCAGTGCTAGACGGGAGGATCGAAAGACCCAGTACTTC	CSARREDRKTQYF	TRBD2	TRBJ2-5	few	TRBV20-1
TGTGCCAGCAGCTCAACCGGGACTAGGGCCGGGGAGCTGTTTTTT	CASSSTGTRAGELFF	TRBD2	TRBJ2-2	.	TRBV7-2
TGCAGTGCCAGGCCCCCTGAAGTCTCCTACAATGAGCAGTTCTTC	CSARPPEVSYNEQFF	.	TRBJ2-1	few	TRBV20-1
TGTGCCAGCAGCTTGGTTCTTTCAGCCACCGCTGGCTATAGCAATCAGCCCCAGCATTTT	CASSLVLSATAGYSNQPQHF	.	TRBJ1-5	.	TRBV5-8
TGTGCCAGCAGTTTCGGACAGGTTCGAGGGACTGAAGCTTTCTTT	CASSFGQVRGTEAFF	TRBD1	TRBJ1-1	.	TRBV28
TGTGCCAGTGCGGGACAGGGTAACGTGCGCGGAAACACCATATATTTT	CASAGQGNVRGNTIYF	TRBD1	TRBJ1-3	.	TRBV19
TGTGCCAGCAGTCCAGAACGTTTGGGTAGCGGGGGGGGTGAGCAGTTCTTC	CASSPERLGSGGGEQFF	TRBD2	TRBJ2-1	.	TRBV2
TGTGCCAGCAGAAGTGTCAGGGGCAGCAATGAGCAGTTCTTC	CASRSVRGSNEQFF	.	TRBJ2-1	.	TRBV11-2
TGTGCCAGTAGTCTGGGTGCAGACAACTATGGCTACACCTTC	CASSLGADNYGYTF	.	TRBJ1-2	.	TRBV19
TGTGCTAGTGGTTTGCCGATTAGTGAAGCTTTCTTT	CASGLPISEAFF	.	TRBJ1-1	few	TRBV12-5
TGTGCCAGCAGTCGGAAAGGGTTCGGGGAGCAGTACTTC	CASSRKGFGEQYF	.	TRBJ2-7	few	TRBV12-3/TRBV12-4
TGTGCCAGCAGAGGACAGGTCCTTTCCTACGAGCAGTACTTC	CASRGQVLSYEQYF	TRBD1	TRBJ2-7	few	TRBV12-3/TRBV12-4